Below are 10 T cell receptor beta chains sequenced from a single sample in a study of control samples from healthy donors and cancer patients (dated by TCRdb to about 2020). The library came from the immunoSEQ multiplex PCR assay. TCRdb took over this immuneACCESS table, retaining in-frame rearrangements with V and J assigned. Such tables are incomplete; in checked studies, under half of the missing clones stem from an unresolved V gene, and the remainder is unexplained. Counted in this sample were 40,000 to 50,000 clones; 70% to 90% of them appeared once. The ten largest clones represent about 50% of the sample. Sequences were obtained from blood. These receptors were taken from a man in his fifties or sixties in good health.

The J gene is TRBJ1-4, the V gene TRBV29-1; D unclear. Trimming took 7 bases from V and 0 from J, leaving 12 bases between them. Germline loops: CDR1 SQVTM, CDR2 ANQGSEA. This CDR3 spans 14 amino acids. The CDR3 bases are TGCAGCGCGGAGGACGGAGCAACTAATGAAAAACTGTTTTTT. It codes for CSAEDGATNEKLFF. Combining the CDR3 with reference TRBV29-1 and TRBJ1-4 gives the whole variable domain SAVISQKPSRDICQRGTSLTIQCQVDSQVTMMFWYRQQPGQSLTLIATANQGSEATYESGFVIDKFPISRPNLTFSTLTVSNMSPEDSSIYLCSAEDGATNEKLFFGSGTQLSVL.

This clone was detected a few times. This chain connects TRBV30 to TRBJ1-2, with 8 nucleotides matching TRBD1. In germline, CDR1 is GTSNPN, CDR2 SVGIG (reference sequence). After removal of 1 base from V and 5 bases from J, the junction contained 6 bases not matched to a gene. CDR3 length equals 14 residues. Written as DNA, the CDR3 is TGTGCCTGGAGTGCCCAACAGGGGGGGTATGGCTACACCTTC. Translated: CAWSAQQGGYGYTF.

This chain uses TRBV9 with TRBJ2-7; TRBD2 aligns across 7 bases. This CDR3 is built from 16 residues. V was clipped by 1 base and J by 4 bases; unmatched bases: 11. CDR1 SGDLS and CDR2 YYNGEE come from the germline V gene. The CDR3 region has the DNA TGTGCCAGCAGCGTAACGCCCCAGCGGGGTTCTTACGAGCAGTACTTC. Its protein product is CASSVTPQRGSYEQYF.

The chain has TRBV29-1 and TRBJ2-7, with 8 bases aligning to TRBD2. The CDR3 runs 14 residues. The J segment lost 2 bases and the V segment lost 7 bases, leaving 10 bases of the junction unmatched. CDR1 is SQVTM and CDR2 is ANQGSEA in the germline V gene. The CDR3 loop is CSGQAGAPPYEQYF. The CDR3 region has the DNA TGCAGCGGGCAAGCGGGAGCTCCTCCCTACGAGCAGTACTTC.

This clone was observed once. This sequence joins TRBV4-2 and TRBJ2-5, with 9 bases lining up with TRBD2. Germline CDR1 is LGHNA and CDR2 is YNFKEQ. There are 18 residues in the CDR3. Trimming cost V 0 bases and J 3 bases; bases outside gene matches: 11. Written as DNA, the CDR3 is TGTGCCAGCAGCCAAGAGTTGGCGGGGGGGCGGAGTAAAGAGACCCAGTACTTC. Its protein product is CASSQELAGGRSKETQYF.

The V and J genes are TRBV9 and TRBJ1-2; D is undetermined. CDR3 length equals 13 residues. CDR1 and CDR2 from the germline V gene are SGDLS and YYNGEE. The V end was cut by 1 base, the J end by 4 bases, with 8 bases between. Here the CDR3 DNA reads TGTGCCAGCAGCGTATCTAATTTCTATGGCTACACCTTC. Translation: CASSVSNFYGYTF.

The chain couples TRBV15 to TRBJ1-1; unclear D gene. Germline values: CDR1 LNHNV, CDR2 YYDKDF (reference sequence). V was pared by 1 base and J by 0 bases, with 9 bases between. The CDR3 extends over 15 amino acids. The CDR3 coding sequence is TGTGCCACCAGCAGAGGGCGGACCCTGAACACTGAAGCTTTCTTT. This translates into CATSRGRTLNTEAFF.

V is TRBV19 and J is TRBJ1-5; D remains ambiguous. The CDR3 extends over 13 amino acids. V lost 6 bases and J lost 5, with 11 bases in between. The germline gives CDR1 LNHDA, CDR2 SQIVND (reference sequence). CDR3 loop: CASRSTRDQPQHF. DNA for the CDR3: TGTGCCAGTAGATCGACCCGGGATCAGCCCCAGCATTTT.

The chain carries TRBV18 and TRBJ2-3, with 9 bases fitting TRBD2. The junction had 8 bases not matched to a gene; V was cut back by 5 bases and J by 2 bases. There are 16 residues in the CDR3. Germline CDR1 is KGHSH and CDR2 is LQKENI. CDR3 nucleotide sequence: TGTGCCAGCTCATCCCAGCGGGGGGACCACACAGATACGCAGTATTTT. Amino acid sequence: CASSSQRGDHTDTQYF.

A few counts support this clone. This chain uses TRBV4-3 with TRBJ1-1; D unclear. This CDR3 is built from 14 residues. Trimming removed 0 bases at V and 4 bases at J, with 9 bases between. Germline V lookup: CDR1 LGHNA, CDR2 YSLEER. The DNA of the CDR3 is TGCGCCAGCAGCCAAGACCCCCTGAGCACTGAAGCTTTCTTT. It specifies CASSQDPLSTEAFF.